The sample holds many counts of the clone carrying this T cell receptor (beta chain). The data derive from a study of prognosis after radiotherapy for stage I lung cancer. Whole-study context: Operability status for all non-small cell lung cancer patients was recorded as medically inoperable. Some 12 patients had adenocarcinoma tumors, while squamous cell carcinoma tumors were found in roughly seven.

All patients, having had no prior chemotherapy, radiotherapy or other malignancies, were node-negative on CT and PET/CT. For each of two time points, an approximately 5.6-milliliter draw of peripheral blood was taken. Multiplex PCR in two rounds served to amplify TCR beta CDR3 from genomic DNA. Gene-specific primers for each TRBV and TRBJ gene drove first-round PCR. In TCRdb, the multiplex PCR reads were re-called with MiXCR into one record per CDR3 protein. The sample lists about 35,000 distinct CDR3 sequences, approximately 29% occurring once. The source of this sequence is a donor aged 50 or older with non-small cell lung cancer. The sequencing used PBMCs, collected before or after stereotactic body radiation therapy (not recorded which).

CDR3 DNA: TGTGCCAGCAACTCACGCACAGATACGCAGTATTTT. Amino acid sequence: CASNSRTDTQYF. The rearrangement links TRBV7-9 to TRBJ2-3, with D unresolved. CDR1 SEHNR and CDR2 FQNEAQ come from the germline V gene (reference sequence). The CDR3 is 12 amino acids. The V and J ends lost 7 bases and 1 base respectively, with 6 bases between them.